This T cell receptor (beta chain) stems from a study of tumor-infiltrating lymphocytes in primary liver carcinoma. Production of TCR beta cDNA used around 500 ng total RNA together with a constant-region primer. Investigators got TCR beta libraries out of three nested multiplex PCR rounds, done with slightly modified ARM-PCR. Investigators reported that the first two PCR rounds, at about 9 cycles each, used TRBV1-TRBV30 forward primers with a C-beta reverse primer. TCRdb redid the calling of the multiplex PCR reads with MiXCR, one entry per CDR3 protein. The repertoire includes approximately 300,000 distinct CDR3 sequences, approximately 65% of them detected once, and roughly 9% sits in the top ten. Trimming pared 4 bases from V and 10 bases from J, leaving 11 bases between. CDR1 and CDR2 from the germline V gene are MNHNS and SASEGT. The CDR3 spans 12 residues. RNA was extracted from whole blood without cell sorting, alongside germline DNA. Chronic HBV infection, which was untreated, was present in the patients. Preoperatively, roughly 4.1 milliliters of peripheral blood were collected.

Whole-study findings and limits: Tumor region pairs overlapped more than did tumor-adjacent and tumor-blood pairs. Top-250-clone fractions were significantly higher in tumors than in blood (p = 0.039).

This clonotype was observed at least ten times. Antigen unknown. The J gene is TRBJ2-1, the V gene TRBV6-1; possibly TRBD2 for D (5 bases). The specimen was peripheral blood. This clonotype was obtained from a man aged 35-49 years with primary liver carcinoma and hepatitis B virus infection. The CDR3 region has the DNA TGTGCCAGCAGTGGATGGACTTCCGAGCAGTTCTTC. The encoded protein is CASSGWTSEQFF.